This T cell receptor (beta chain) is drawn from a study of OX40 agonist ivuxolimab in advanced cancers. The method was immunoSEQ multiplex PCR; TCRdb's version includes in-frame clones alone and lacks a portion of them. The table includes about 46,000 clones, over 75% detected once. Trimming took off 8 bases at V and 2 bases at J, with 10 bases between the two ends. Germline lookup yields CDR1 LNHDA and CDR2 SQIVND (reference sequence). The CDR3 loop spans 12 amino acids. Specimen: CD4+ or CD8+ T cells sorted from blood, collected in a trial of the OX40 agonist ivuxolimab. The chain carries TRBV19 and TRBJ2-7; possibly TRBD1 or TRBD2 for D (5 bases each). This TCR was sampled from an adult with an advanced solid tumor such as melanoma, head and neck, liver or kidney cancer. The chain's CDR3 is CASGDGPYEQYF. CDR3 bases: TGTGCCAGTGGGGACGGACCCTACGAGCAGTACTTC.